One sample yielded the 32 T cell receptor beta chains listed below, sequenced in a study of regulatory T cells in long-lasting Graves disease. Time point of the sample: newly diagnosed GD, antithyroid drugs for less than 3 months. Researchers made the TCR library from RNA that was extracted from PBMCs. The authors built TCR beta libraries using iRepertoire HTBI primers and Arm-PCR of CDR3 regions. TCRdb re-derived calls from the multiplex PCR reads in MiXCR, one entry per CDR3 protein. The sample has some 370,000 distinct CDR3 sequences, about 12% seen once. These data are also associated with another study on T cells in Graves' hyperthyroidism and ophthalmopathy.

Specimen: peripheral blood mononuclear cells (PBMCs), collected at new diagnosis, from a patient treated with antithyroid drugs. These receptors all come from a woman under 30 with Graves disease.

The rearrangement links TRBV7-6 to TRBJ2-1; perhaps TRBD2 as D (6 bases). Germline lookup yields CDR1 SGHVS and CDR2 FNYEAQ. The V end was cut by 0 bases, the J end by 6 bases, with 21 bases between. The CDR3 length is 18 residues. CDR3 coding DNA: TGTGCCAGCAGCTTAGCCTTCCGTCCGGGACTGGCGGGCAATGAGCAGTTCTTC. The encoded protein is CASSLAFRPGLAGNEQFF.

This clonotype was counted many times. The chain is built from TRBV20-1 and TRBJ2-5, with D possibly being TRBD1 or TRBD2 (5 bases each). The CDR3 sequence is 18 residues long. V lost 2 bases, J lost 5 bases, and 27 bases lay in between. The germline V gene has CDR1 DFQATT and CDR2 SNEGSKA (reference sequence). In nucleotides, the CDR3 is TGCAGTGCTAGAATCTTCGCCGAGGAGGCAGGGATTGCTGAGACCCAGTACTTC. Encoded protein: CSARIFAEEAGIAETQYF.

This clonotype appeared many times. The chain combines TRBV2 with TRBJ1-2; no firm D call. Trimming cost V 10 bases and J 4 bases, with 19 bases left between them. The CDR3 covers 14 residues. Germline V gene sequence: CDR1 SNHLY, CDR2 FYNNEI. DNA of the CDR3: TGTGCCACCAAGGGTCTCCCGAGGAGCTATGGCTACACCTTC. It encodes CATKGLPRSYGYTF.

A few counts support this clonotype. Written as DNA, the CDR3 is TGCGCCAGCAGCCAAGGGACCTTGGGGGCCTCGTCGGATACGCAGTATTTT. This translates into CASSQGTLGASSDTQYF. The genes are TRBV4-1 and TRBJ2-3; D is perhaps TRBD1 (6 bases). CDR1 and CDR2 from the germline V gene are MGHRA and YSYEKL. Trimming took 1 base from V and 6 from J, leaving 20 bases between them. CDR3 length: 17 amino acids.

This clonotype was counted a few times. The V and J genes are TRBV27 and TRBJ1-4; D perhaps matches TRBD1 (5 bases). Germline CDR1 and CDR2: MNHEY and SMNVEV (reference sequence). Trimming stripped 5 bases from V and 4 bases from J, with 20 bases between. There are 17 residues in the CDR3. The CDR3 bases are TGTGCCAGCAGTACCCGGTTTCAGGGTTCGATTAATGAAAAACTGTTTTTT. Translated: CASSTRFQGSINEKLFF.

Concerning this clonotype: A read error may account for a junction end that differs from germline. The rearrangement uses TRBV3-1 and TRBJ2-2; D possibly uses TRBD1 or TRBD2 (5 bases each). Germline V CDR1 and CDR2: LGHDT, YNNKEL (reference sequence). This CDR3 comprises 15 residues. As DNA, the CDR3 is TGTGCCAGCAGCCTCGTGGGACCCGCCACCCGGGAGCTGTTTTTT. Encoded protein: CASSLVGPATRELFF.

This clonotype was recorded at least ten times. The chain is built from TRBV7-2 and TRBJ2-7; no definite D call. The germline V gene has CDR1 SGHTA and CDR2 FQGNSA. V lost 1 base, J lost 7 bases, and 14 bases lay in between. CDR3 length: 14 amino acids. The CDR3 region has the DNA TGTGCCAGCAGCTTAGAGGGTGGGTCAGGAGAGCAGTACTTC. Its translation: CASSLEGGSGEQYF.

Many counts were recorded for this clonotype. The CDR3, as DNA: TGTGCCAGCAGAAATGCCGGGTCAGCTTTCTATGGCTACACCTTC. It specifies CASRNAGSAFYGYTF. The gene calls are TRBV2 and TRBJ1-2; D remains unclear. The CDR3 is 15 amino acids. CDR1 and CDR2 (germline): SNHLY, FYNNEI. V was shortened by 6 bases and J by 4 bases, with 18 bases between the two germline ends.

This clonotype was seen more than once but under ten times. The chain has TRBV7-3 and TRBJ2-7; the D call may be TRBD1 or TRBD2 (6 bases each). Germline V gene data show CDR1 as SGHTA and CDR2 as FQGTGA. V was shortened by 5 bases and J by 6 bases, with 23 bases between the two germline ends. This CDR3 is 16 amino acids long. CDR3 residues: CASSAIMRGDGGEQYF. CDR3 DNA: TGTGCCAGCAGCGCAATAATGAGGGGGGACGGTGGCGAGCAGTACTTC.

This clonotype was observed a few times. One end of the junction fails to match germline, which may point to a read error. This rearrangement joins TRBV11-2 to TRBJ1-2; 7 bases match TRBD1. This CDR3 comprises 14 residues. Germline values: CDR1 SGHAT, CDR2 FQNNGV. CDR3 residues: CASSLGGTVYGYAF. The CDR3 DNA reads TGTGCCAGCAGCTTGGGGGGGACAGTCTATGGCTACGCCTTC.

This clonotype showed up many times. The chain combines TRBV27 with TRBJ2-5; possibly TRBD2 for D (6 bases). V was trimmed by 8 bases and J by 5 bases, leaving 15 bases between them. CDR1 and CDR2 from the germline V gene are MNHEY and SMNVEV (reference sequence). CDR3 size: 13 residues. CDR3 nucleotide sequence: TGTGCCAGCCGGGGGAACACGTGGGAGACCCAGTACTTC. Translating gives CASRGNTWETQYF.

This clonotype was observed many times. In DNA, the CDR3 is TGTGCCAGCCAATTTCGCAGGAACCCCCTCTATGAAGCTTTCTTT. Amino acid sequence: CASQFRRNPLYEAFF. This sequence joins TRBV6-1 and TRBJ1-1; the D is unclear. This CDR3 spans 15 amino acids. Trimming took 8 bases from V and 7 from J, leaving 23 bases between them. CDR1 is MNHNS and CDR2 is SASEGT in the germline V gene.

The V gene is TRBV12-3 or TRBV12-4, the J gene TRBJ2-7; possible D gene TRBD1, 6 bases. The CDR3 totals 13 residues. With 4 bases removed from V and 4 bases from J, the gap between germline ends came to 11 bases. The CDR3 sequence is CASSSGTFYEQYV. Here the CDR3 DNA reads TGTGCCAGCAGTTCCGGGACATTTTACGAGCAGTACGTC.

Concerning this clonotype: A much more abundant neighbour one base away suggests this may be a read error. The chain carries TRBV7-8 and TRBJ2-7; the D is unclear. The CDR3 totals 15 residues. Trimming stripped 1 base from V and 2 bases from J, with 12 bases between. Germline V gene sequence: CDR1 SGHVS, CDR2 FQNEAQ. CDR3 protein: CASSLEGWATYEQYV. CDR3 coding DNA: TGTGCCAGCAGCTTAGAGGGATGGGCAACCTACGAGCAGTACGTC.

This clonotype has at least ten counts. The chain links TRBV6-5 to TRBJ2-3, with TRBD2 as a possible D gene (6 bases). The germline gives CDR1 MNHEY, CDR2 SVGAGI. The germline V and J ends were trimmed by 0 bases and 1 base, with 11 bases remaining between them. The CDR3 is 16 residues long. CDR3 amino acids: CASSYSIPSGTDTQYF. CDR3 DNA sequence: TGTGCCAGCAGTTACTCGATTCCTAGCGGCACAGATACGCAGTATTTT.

This clonotype was seen at least ten times. The chain employs TRBV28 and TRBJ2-7, with D unresolved. Trimming took off 6 bases at V and 2 bases at J, with 5 bases between the two ends. The CDR3 contains 11 residues. CDR1 is MDHEN and CDR2 is SYDVKM in the germline V gene. The CDR3 DNA follows: TGTGCCAGCAGCTTAACCTACGAGCAGTACTTC. Amino acid sequence: CASSLTYEQYF.

V and J are TRBV4-2 and TRBJ1-3, with D uncertain. V lost 3 bases and J 0 bases, leaving 9 bases between the germline ends. The CDR3 loop spans 15 amino acids. Germline V gene data show CDR1 as LGHNA and CDR2 as YNFKEQ. The chain's CDR3 is CASSQDGGSGNTIYF. For the CDR3, the DNA is TGTGCCAGCAGCCAGGACGGTGGCTCTGGAAACACCATATATTTT.

This clonotype was detected ten times or more. The genes are TRBV28 and TRBJ1-1; no firm D call. CDR3 size: 14 residues. The germline V and J ends were trimmed by 3 bases and 5 bases, with 13 bases remaining between them. Germline V gene data show CDR1 as MDHEN and CDR2 as SYDVKM. CDR3 loop: CASSFEVKGTEAFF. The CDR3 bases are TGTGCCAGCAGTTTTGAGGTAAAAGGGACTGAAGCTTTCTTT.

This clonotype was recorded a few times. The rearrangement links TRBV5-6 to TRBJ2-1, with a possible D match to TRBD2 (5 bases). The germline gives CDR1 SGHDT, CDR2 YYEEEE. The CDR3 sequence is 16 residues long. V was pared by 5 bases and J by 0 bases, with 15 bases between. The CDR3 sequence is CASSWKEVSSYNEQFF. The CDR3 nucleotides are TGTGCCAGCAGTTGGAAGGAGGTTAGCTCCTACAATGAGCAGTTCTTC.

In its sample, this clonotype was seen many times. This chain links TRBV6-5 with TRBJ1-1; D gene unclear. This CDR3 has 15 residues. Germline V lookup: CDR1 MNHEY, CDR2 SVGAGI. V was shortened by 0 bases and J by 2 bases, with 10 bases between the two germline ends. The CDR3 nucleotides are TGTGCCAGCAGTTACTCGCGGGCGCGAAACACTGAAGCTTTCTTT. This encodes CASSYSRARNTEAFF.

This clonotype was detected many times. This chain connects TRBV6-1 to TRBJ2-2; the D gene is possibly TRBD2 (5 bases). The germline V gene has CDR1 MNHNS and CDR2 SASEGT. The V and J ends lost 7 bases and 1 base respectively, with 16 bases between them. The CDR3 spans 16 residues. CDR3 nucleotide sequence: TGTGCCAGCACCTCCCCCGGAGGAAGGAACACCGGGGAGCTGTTTTTT. It translates to CASTSPGGRNTGELFF.

This clonotype turned up a few times. The V and J genes are TRBV6-1 and TRBJ2-7, with 7 bases aligning to TRBD2. Germline V CDR1 and CDR2: MNHNS, SASEGT. The CDR3 has 15 amino acids. J gave up 4 bases and V 5 bases, and 11 bases lay outside the gene matches. The CDR3 DNA reads TGTGCCAGCAGTCCATCCATCCCGGGGGGATACGAGCAGTACTTC. This sequence encodes CASSPSIPGGYEQYF.

This clonotype was found many times. The chain links TRBV20-1 to TRBJ2-5, with D maybe TRBD1 (5 bases). This CDR3 contains 13 residues. Trimming stripped 4 bases from V and 5 bases from J, with 14 bases between. The germline gives CDR1 DFQATT, CDR2 SNEGSKA (reference sequence). CDR3 amino acids: CSATRARQETQYF. In DNA, the CDR3 is TGCAGTGCTACCCGGGCCAGACAGGAGACCCAGTACTTC.

This clonotype showed up many times. This sequence joins TRBV12-3 or TRBV12-4 and TRBJ1-5, with D possibly being TRBD1 (6 bases). The CDR3 extends over 14 amino acids. Between the trimmed V and J ends, which lost 6 bases and 7 bases, there was a span of 16 bases. The DNA of the CDR3 is TGTGCCAGCAGCCTTACAGGGACTCAGCAGCCCCAGCATTTT. Amino acid sequence: CASSLTGTQQPQHF.

This clonotype came up many times. The chain couples TRBV20-1 to TRBJ1-1; D is possibly TRBD1 (5 bases). The length of the CDR3 is 15 residues. Germline V gives CDR1 DFQATT, CDR2 SNEGSKA (reference sequence). With 0 bases removed from V and 0 bases from J, the gap between germline ends came to 11 bases. In nucleotides, the CDR3 is TGCAGTGCTAGAGATCTCCTAGGGGTGAACACTGAAGCTTTCTTT. Its translation: CSARDLLGVNTEAFF.

This clonotype was counted only a few times. The V gene is TRBV20-1, the J gene TRBJ2-5; 7 bases are a match to TRBD2. Looked up from germline, CDR1 is DFQATT and CDR2 is SNEGSKA (reference sequence). V trimming: 0 bases; J trimming: 5 bases; junction bases outside the gene matches: 15. The CDR3 spans 17 residues. The CDR3 loop reads CSARDLGGRPPRETQYF. The CDR3 DNA reads as TGCAGTGCTAGAGATTTGGGCGGGAGACCCCCGCGGGAGACCCAGTACTTC.

This clonotype came up many times. This rearrangement joins TRBV18 to TRBJ1-1; tentatively, D is TRBD1 (6 bases). Trimming took off 1 base at V and 6 bases at J, with 15 bases between the two ends. CDR3 length: 15 residues. Per germline, CDR1 KGHSH and CDR2 LQKENI. The CDR3: CASSPLDIRGPEAFF. The CDR3 nucleotides read TGTGCCAGCTCACCACTTGATATCAGGGGACCTGAAGCTTTCTTT.

This clonotype was observed many times. The chain has TRBV3-1 and TRBJ2-7; D may be TRBD1 (5 bases). CDR1 LGHDT and CDR2 YNNKEL come from the germline V gene (reference sequence). V was trimmed by 4 bases and J by 3 bases, leaving 16 bases between them. There are 15 residues in the CDR3. The CDR3 sequence: CASSPPGGHFYEQYF. The CDR3 DNA follows: TGTGCCAGCAGCCCACCCGGTGGACATTTCTACGAGCAGTACTTC.

This clonotype was detected only a few times. The J gene is TRBJ2-1, the V gene TRBV12-3 or TRBV12-4, with a tentative D call TRBD1 (6 bases). This CDR3 spans 16 amino acids. Trimming cost V 6 bases and J 5 bases, with 20 bases left between them. The CDR3 protein is CASRPGWQGPNNEQFF. The CDR3 coding sequence is TGTGCCAGCAGACCGGGGTGGCAGGGGCCCAACAATGAGCAGTTCTTC.

The J gene is TRBJ2-6, the V gene TRBV7-9; tentative D call: TRBD1 (7 bases). The V end was cut by 4 bases, the J end by 0 bases, with 22 bases between. This CDR3 is built from 20 residues. Germline V gene lookup returns CDR1 SEHNR and CDR2 FQNEAQ (reference sequence). The CDR3, as DNA: TGTGCCAGCAGCTCCTGGACCAAACAGGGGAGGTCCTCTGGGGCCAACGTCCTGACTTTC. This codes for CASSSWTKQGRSSGANVLTF.

V usage is TRBV19 and J usage is TRBJ1-5; D is uncertain. This CDR3 is 16 amino acids long. Trimming shortened V by 1 base and J by 0 bases, and 10 bases separated the two germline ends. In germline, CDR1 is LNHDA, CDR2 SQIVND (reference sequence). CDR3 DNA sequence: TGTGCCAGTAGTATAGGTATCAATTATAGCAATCAGCCCCAGCATTTT. This gives the protein CASSIGINYSNQPQHF.

This clonotype appeared a few times. The chain links TRBV5-6 to TRBJ2-5; D unclear. The V gene's germline CDR1 is SGHDT and CDR2 YYEEEE. V lost 5 bases to trimming and J lost 5 bases, with 10 bases between them. The CDR3 covers 12 residues. The CDR3, as DNA: TGTGCCAGCAGTCTACCCAGGGAGACCCAGTACTTC. Amino acids: CASSLPRETQYF.